These T cell receptor beta chains were read from a single sample in a study of regulatory T cells in long-lasting Graves disease. TCRdb reprocessed the multiplex PCR reads via MiXCR and lists one record per CDR3 protein. The sample has around 230,000 distinct CDR3 sequences, around 18% seen once. Sequences were derived from peripheral blood mononuclear cells (PBMCs), sampled at new diagnosis, from a patient treated with antithyroid drugs. These receptors originate from a female donor with Graves disease. Both conserved end residues are trimmed from each CDR3. Fields, in order: V gene, J gene, CDR3 protein.

V gene: TRBV7-6
J gene: TRBJ2-2
CDR3 protein: ASSQGFNTGELF

V gene: TRBV12-3/TRBV12-4
J gene: TRBJ1-1
CDR3 protein: ASSLRAGASEAF

V gene: TRBV5-4
J gene: TRBJ1-1
CDR3 protein: ASSLVGGAEAF

V gene: TRBV5-5
J gene: .
CDR3 protein: ASSRPEGEQF

V gene: TRBV28
J gene: TRBJ2-7
CDR3 protein: ASTVAIASYEQY

V gene: TRBV10-3
J gene: TRBJ1-1
CDR3 protein: AISEGQSNTEAF

V gene: TRBV2
J gene: TRBJ1-1
CDR3 protein: ASSPPTGGGTEAF

V gene: TRBV7-3
J gene: TRBJ2-3
CDR3 protein: ASSLGANTDTQY

V gene: TRBV11-1
J gene: TRBJ1-2
CDR3 protein: ASSTGTLKGYT

V gene: TRBV19
J gene: TRBJ1-1
CDR3 protein: ASSLDLGAPEAF

V gene: TRBV11-2
J gene: TRBJ1-1
CDR3 protein: ASSFHPATEAF

V gene: TRBV27
J gene: TRBJ2-1
CDR3 protein: ASSPTSGRIYNEQF

V gene: TRBV7-9
J gene: TRBJ1-1
CDR3 protein: ASSYGSGDTEAF

V gene: TRBV2
J gene: TRBJ2-2
CDR3 protein: ASSDGSQTGELF

V gene: TRBV7-9
J gene: TRBJ2-1
CDR3 protein: ASSLALANNEQF

V gene: TRBV7-2
J gene: TRBJ2-3
CDR3 protein: ASSKGLAGPDTQY

V gene: TRBV6-5
J gene: TRBJ1-2
CDR3 protein: ASSSTWDRDGYT

V gene: TRBV7-6
J gene: TRBJ2-2
CDR3 protein: ASSLELRGYTGELF

V gene: TRBV12-3/TRBV12-4
J gene: TRBJ2-6
CDR3 protein: ASSFALGQGSGANVLT

V gene: TRBV9
J gene: TRBJ1-1
CDR3 protein: ASRPGQMNTEAF

V gene: TRBV19
J gene: TRBJ2-5
CDR3 protein: ASRDSQETQY

V gene: TRBV24-1
J gene: TRBJ1-2
CDR3 protein: ATSTQAYYGYT

V gene: TRBV6-1
J gene: TRBJ2-5
CDR3 protein: ASKRQIQETQY

V gene: TRBV5-1
J gene: TRBJ2-7
CDR3 protein: ASSPGQPLTQQY

V gene: TRBV2
J gene: TRBJ2-5
CDR3 protein: ASSVLGETQY

V gene: TRBV18
J gene: TRBJ1-4
CDR3 protein: ASSPPGQGFEKLF